The rows below give T cell receptor beta chains drawn from one sample of a study of blood T cell repertoires in COVID-19. Assay: immunoSEQ multiplex PCR; the TCRdb copy retains only in-frame clones and omits some. The sample includes 150,000 to 180,000 clones, around 83% seen only once; the top ten take over 10%. Sequenced material: peripheral blood. The source of these receptors is a woman aged 60 to 75 with COVID-19, enrolled during active disease. CDR3s include the opening cysteine and the closing phenylalanine or tryptophan. A D gene is named only where the DNA matches it firmly. Rows give clone size only sometimes, using once, few, many, or a class for an expanded clone.

D	V	size	J	DNA	CDR3
TRBD2	TRBV6-5	.	TRBJ2-3	TGTGCCAGCAGTCTAGCGGGGGGTGTTAATACGCAGTATTTT	CASSLAGGVNTQYF
TRBD1	TRBV9	.	TRBJ1-1	TGTGCCAGCAGCATTCAGGGGGAGGCCACTGAAGCTTTCTTT	CASSIQGEATEAFF
.	TRBV7-9	.	TRBJ1-5	TGTGCCAGCAGCCAAGCCGGTACTCAGCCCCAGCATTTT	CASSQAGTQPQHF
.	TRBV24-1	.	TRBJ1-5	TGTGCCACCAGTGATTTGGGGCACCATAGCAATCAGCCCCAGCATTTT	CATSDLGHHSNQPQHF
TRBD2	TRBV9	few	TRBJ2-4	TGTGCCAGCAGCGTAGAGGAGCGGGAGGAGAACAAAAACATTCAGTACTTC	CASSVEEREENKNIQYF
.	TRBV12-3/TRBV12-4	few	TRBJ2-7	TGTGCCAGCAGTTTCGGAGCGTACGAGCAGTACTTC	CASSFGAYEQYF
TRBD2	TRBV19	.	TRBJ2-3	TGTGCCAGTAGTAACGGACTAGCGCGCCTATCTAGGACAGATACGCAGTATTTT	CASSNGLARLSRTDTQYF
TRBD2	TRBV6-1	.	TRBJ2-4	TGTGCCAGCAGTGAAGCCTTCGAGTCTAGCGGGACAACCAAAAACATTCAGTACTTC	CASSEAFESSGTTKNIQYF
TRBD2	TRBV7-2	.	TRBJ2-1	TGTGCCAGCAGCTTATGGGAGACTAGCGGGAGTTTTGAGCAGTTCTTC	CASSLWETSGSFEQFF
.	TRBV10-3	.	TRBJ1-2	TGTGCCATCAGTGAGTCCGGGGAGGGCTACACCTTC	CAISESGEGYTF
.	TRBV7-8	.	TRBJ1-6	TGTGCCAGCAGCTTAGCGGACAGTCATTCACCCCTCCACTTT	CASSLADSHSPLHF
TRBD2	TRBV11-2	once	TRBJ2-1	TGTGCCAGCCGCTTAGCGGGGGGCAATGAGCAGTTCTTC	CASRLAGGNEQFF
.	TRBV3-1/TRBV3-2	.	TRBJ2-1	TGTGCCAGCAGCCCCGCGGGGAGCCGGAACAATGAGCAGTTCTTC	CASSPAGSRNNEQFF
TRBD1	TRBV3-1/TRBV3-2	.	TRBJ1-6	TGTGCCAGCAGCCCCAGTCCGGGACAGGGTATCTATAATTCACCCCTCCACTTT	CASSPSPGQGIYNSPLHF
TRBD2	TRBV3-1/TRBV3-2	.	TRBJ2-2	TGTGCCAGCAGCCCTACCGGACTAGCGGGAGACGGGGAGCTGTTTTTT	CASSPTGLAGDGELFF
TRBD2	TRBV7-2	once	TRBJ2-7	TGTGCCAGCAGCTCAAGCGGGAGGGCCTGGAGCGAGCAGTACTTC	CASSSSGRAWSEQYF
.	TRBV6-6	.	TRBJ1-2	TGTGCCAGCAGTTACTCTGGAGAATCCTATGGCTACACCTTC	CASSYSGESYGYTF
.	TRBV5-4	.	TRBJ2-6	TGTGCCAGCAGCGGGAACAGGGAAGCCGGGGCCAACGTCCTGACTTTC	CASSGNREAGANVLTF
.	TRBV2	medium-sized	TRBJ1-6	TGTGCCAGCAAACCCGACAGGTTAAATTCACCCCTCCACTTT	CASKPDRLNSPLHF
TRBD1	TRBV6-5	.	TRBJ1-6	TGTGCCAGCAGTCACAGGGGCTCGGGGAATTCACCCCTCCACTTT	CASSHRGSGNSPLHF